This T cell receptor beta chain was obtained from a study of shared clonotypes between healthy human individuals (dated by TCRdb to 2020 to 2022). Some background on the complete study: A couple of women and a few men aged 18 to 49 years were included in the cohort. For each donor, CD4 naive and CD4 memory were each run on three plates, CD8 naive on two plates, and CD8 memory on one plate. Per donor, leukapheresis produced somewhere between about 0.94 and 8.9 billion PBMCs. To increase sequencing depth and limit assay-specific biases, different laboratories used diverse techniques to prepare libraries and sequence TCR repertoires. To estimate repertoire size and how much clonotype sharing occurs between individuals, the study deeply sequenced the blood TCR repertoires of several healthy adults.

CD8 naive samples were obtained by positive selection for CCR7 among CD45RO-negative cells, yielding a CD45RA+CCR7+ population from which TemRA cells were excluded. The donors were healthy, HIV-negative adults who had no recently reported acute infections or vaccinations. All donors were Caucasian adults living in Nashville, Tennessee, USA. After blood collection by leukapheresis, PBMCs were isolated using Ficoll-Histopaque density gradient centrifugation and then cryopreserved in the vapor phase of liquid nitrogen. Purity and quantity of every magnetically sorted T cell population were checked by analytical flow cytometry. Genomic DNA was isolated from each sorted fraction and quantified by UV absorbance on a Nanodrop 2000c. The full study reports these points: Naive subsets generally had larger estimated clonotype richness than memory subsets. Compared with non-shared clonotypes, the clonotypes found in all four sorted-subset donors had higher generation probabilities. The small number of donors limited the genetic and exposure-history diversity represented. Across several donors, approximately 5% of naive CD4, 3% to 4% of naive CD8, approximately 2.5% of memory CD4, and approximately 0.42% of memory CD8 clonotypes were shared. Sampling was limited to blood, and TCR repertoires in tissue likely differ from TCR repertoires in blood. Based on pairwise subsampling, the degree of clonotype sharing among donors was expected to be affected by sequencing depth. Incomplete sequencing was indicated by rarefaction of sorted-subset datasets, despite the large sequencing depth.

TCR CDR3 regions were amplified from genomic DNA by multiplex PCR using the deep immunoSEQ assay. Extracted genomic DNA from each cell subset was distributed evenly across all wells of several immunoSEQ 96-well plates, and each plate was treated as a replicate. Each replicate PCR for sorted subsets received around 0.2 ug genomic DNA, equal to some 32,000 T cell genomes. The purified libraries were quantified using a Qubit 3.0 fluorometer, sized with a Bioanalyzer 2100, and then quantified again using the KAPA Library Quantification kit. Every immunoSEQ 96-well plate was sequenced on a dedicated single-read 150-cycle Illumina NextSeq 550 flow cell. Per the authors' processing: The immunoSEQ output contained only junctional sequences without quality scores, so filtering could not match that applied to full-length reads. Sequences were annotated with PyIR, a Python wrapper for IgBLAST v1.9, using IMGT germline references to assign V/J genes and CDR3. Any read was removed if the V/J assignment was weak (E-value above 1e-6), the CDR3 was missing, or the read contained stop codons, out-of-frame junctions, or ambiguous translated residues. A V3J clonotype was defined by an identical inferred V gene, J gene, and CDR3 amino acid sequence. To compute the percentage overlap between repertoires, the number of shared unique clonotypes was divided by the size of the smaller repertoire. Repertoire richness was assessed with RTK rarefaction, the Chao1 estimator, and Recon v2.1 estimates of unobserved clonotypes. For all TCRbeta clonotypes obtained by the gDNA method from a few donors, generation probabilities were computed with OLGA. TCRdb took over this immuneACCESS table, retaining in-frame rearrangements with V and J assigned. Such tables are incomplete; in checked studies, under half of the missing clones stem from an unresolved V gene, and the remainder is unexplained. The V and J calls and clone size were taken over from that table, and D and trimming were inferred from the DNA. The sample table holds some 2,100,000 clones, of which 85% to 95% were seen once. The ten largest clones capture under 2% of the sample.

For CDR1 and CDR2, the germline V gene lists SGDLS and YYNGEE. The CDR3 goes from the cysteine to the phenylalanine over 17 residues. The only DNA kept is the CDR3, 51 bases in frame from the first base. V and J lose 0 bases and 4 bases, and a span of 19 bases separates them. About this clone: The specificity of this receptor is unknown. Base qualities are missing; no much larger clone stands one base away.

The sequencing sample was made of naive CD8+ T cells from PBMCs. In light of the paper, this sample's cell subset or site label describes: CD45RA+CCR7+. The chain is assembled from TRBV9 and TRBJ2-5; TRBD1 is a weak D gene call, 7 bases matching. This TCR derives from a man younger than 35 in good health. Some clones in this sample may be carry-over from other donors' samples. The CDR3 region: CASSVAGDSYIGETQYF. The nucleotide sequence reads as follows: TGTGCCAGCAGCGTAGCGGGGGACAGTTATATCGGAGAGACCCAGTACTTC.